This entry lists 18 T cell receptor beta chains sequenced from one sample in a study of T cell repertoires in cytomegalovirus infection. No antigen has been identified for these receptors. TCRdb processed the reads anew with MiXCR; each CDR3 protein has one entry. Among more than 85,000 distinct CDR3 sequences listed, 25% to 30% were seen once. The material was CD8+ T cells from cultured PBMCs, obtained from culture after CMV antigen stimulation. Source of these receptors: a human donor in good health (CMV status not recorded). Some clones in this sample may be carry-over from other donors' samples.

This clonotype was recorded at least ten times. This chain uses TRBV27 with TRBJ2-3; D might be TRBD2 (5 bases). V lost 4 bases to trimming and J lost 0 bases, with 20 bases between them. CDR1 and CDR2 (germline): MNHEY, SMNVEV (reference sequence). The CDR3 loop spans 18 amino acids. The CDR3 coding sequence is TGTGCCAGCAGTTACCAGGTTCCGGGTGACTATAGCACAGATACGCAGTATTTT. Its translation: CASSYQVPGDYSTDTQYF.

The chain uses TRBV15 and TRBJ2-3; either TRBD1 or TRBD2 may supply D (6 bases each). Germline CDR1 reads LNHNV; CDR2 reads YYDKDF (reference sequence). Trimming removed 3 bases from V and 2 bases from J, with 12 bases in between. The CDR3 spans 15 residues. CDR3 sequence: CATSSLGGTTDTQYF. CDR3 DNA sequence: TGTGCCACCAGCAGCCTGGGGGGCACCACAGATACGCAGTATTTT.

The CDR3 DNA sequence: TGTGCCACCAGTCCCGGGGGCTACGTTAATGAAAAACTGTTTTTT. This encodes CATSPGGYVNEKLFF. The chain uses TRBV15 and TRBJ1-4, with TRBD1 as a possible D gene (6 bases). The CDR3 extends over 15 amino acids. V was shortened by 6 bases and J by 4 bases, with 15 bases between the two germline ends. Looked up from germline, CDR1 is LNHNV and CDR2 is YYDKDF (reference sequence).

This chain links TRBV14 with TRBJ2-7, with TRBD1 matching over 11 bases. This CDR3 has 20 amino acids. With V trimmed by 1 base and J by 0 bases, 14 bases remained unmatched. From germline, CDR1 is SGHDN and CDR2 FVKESK. CDR3 protein: CASSQAQGTGGDEFSYEQYF. DNA for the CDR3: TGTGCCAGCAGCCAAGCTCAGGGGACAGGGGGTGACGAATTCTCCTACGAGCAGTACTTC. Full variable domain (missing parts from reference TRBV14 and TRBJ2-7): EAGVTQFPSHSVIEKGQTVTLRCDPISGHDNLYWYRRVMGKEIKFLLHFVKESKQDESGMPNNRFLAERTGGTYSTLKVQPAELEDSGVYFCASSQAQGTGGDEFSYEQYFGPGTRLTVT.

This clonotype was detected many times. The chain couples TRBV7-9 to TRBJ2-7; D is possibly TRBD1 (5 bases). The V gene lost 5 bases and the J gene lost 3 bases, with 17 bases spanning the gap. The CDR3 loop spans 15 amino acids. Germline CDR1 and CDR2: SEHNR and FQNEAQ (reference sequence). In nucleotides, the CDR3 is TGTGCCAGCAGCCCAATGCTGGGGCAGTACTACGAGCAGTACTTC. It codes for CASSPMLGQYYEQYF.

The rearrangement joins TRBV10-3 to TRBJ1-1; the D is unclear. CDR1 ENHRY and CDR2 SYGVKD come from the germline V gene. The CDR3 loop spans 15 amino acids. The V and J ends lost 3 bases and 3 bases respectively, with 14 bases between them. The CDR3 spells CAISDWEGWDTEAFF. The CDR3, as DNA: TGTGCCATCAGTGATTGGGAGGGTTGGGACACTGAAGCTTTCTTT.

This rearrangement joins TRBV20-1 to TRBJ1-4; D is possibly TRBD1 (5 bases). CDR3 length: 13 residues. V was pared by 2 bases and J by 8 bases, with 12 bases between. Germline CDR1 DFQATT, CDR2 SNEGSKA (reference sequence). The CDR3 is CSARIPSGEKLFF. The DNA of the CDR3 is TGCAGTGCTAGAATTCCCTCAGGGGAAAAACTGTTTTTT.

V usage is TRBV27 and J usage is TRBJ1-5; 7 nucleotides match TRBD1. Looked up from germline, CDR1 is MNHEY and CDR2 is SMNVEV (reference sequence). The length of the CDR3 is 15 residues. Trimming removed 5 bases from V and 3 bases from J; junction bases left unmatched: 7. In DNA, the CDR3 is TGTGCCAGCAGTGACACAGGGGAATACAATCAGCCCCAGCATTTT. Translated: CASSDTGEYNQPQHF.

The chain links TRBV6-1 to TRBJ2-2, with 9 nucleotides matching TRBD2. With V trimmed by 5 bases and J by 4 bases, 11 bases remained unmatched. The CDR3 is made up of 17 amino acids. The germline CDR1 and CDR2 sequences are MNHNS and SASEGT. The chain's CDR3 is CASSPEVAGDVTGELFF. CDR3 in DNA: TGTGCCAGCAGTCCCGAGGTAGCGGGGGATGTCACCGGGGAGCTGTTTTTT.

The chain uses TRBV20-1 and TRBJ2-7, with D unclear. This CDR3 region has 13 residues. The germline V and J ends were trimmed by 0 bases and 3 bases, with 9 bases remaining between them. The germline CDR1 and CDR2 sequences are DFQATT and SNEGSKA (reference sequence). Written as DNA, the CDR3 is TGCAGTGCTAGAGACCCAAACGGCTACGAGCAGTACTTC. Residues: CSARDPNGYEQYF.

The chain links TRBV6-5 to TRBJ2-5, with D hard to call. The CDR3 sequence is 13 residues long. The germline gives CDR1 MNHEY, CDR2 SVGAGI. The ends were cut back, 0 bases at V and 5 bases at J, with 7 bases in the middle. The CDR3 protein is CASSYSVRETQYF. The CDR3 nucleotides are TGTGCCAGCAGTTACTCGGTTAGGGAGACCCAGTACTTC.

This clonotype was seen only a few times. The chain is built from TRBV7-6 and TRBJ1-1, with 7 bases aligning to TRBD1. Germline assignment: CDR1 SGHVS and CDR2 FNYEAQ. This CDR3 has 15 amino acids. J was trimmed by 5 bases and V by 1 base; bases with no gene match: 7. The CDR3 DNA is TGTGCCAGCAGCTTAGGCAGGGGGACGGTGACTGAAGCTTTCTTT. It codes for CASSLGRGTVTEAFF.

V gene TRBV7-9 combines with J gene TRBJ2-1; possibly TRBD2 for D (5 bases). The V gene lost 7 bases and the J gene lost 6 bases, with 10 bases spanning the gap. Germline assignment: CDR1 SEHNR and CDR2 FQNEAQ (reference sequence). The CDR3 consists of 12 residues. This CDR3 reads CASTPSFNEQFF. The CDR3 coding sequence is TGTGCCAGCACCCCTAGCTTCAATGAGCAGTTCTTC.

This clonotype appeared a few times. The rearrangement uses TRBV5-5 and TRBJ1-1, with D perhaps matching TRBD1 (6 bases). Trimming took 2 bases from V and 4 from J, leaving 12 bases between them. CDR3 size: 14 residues. The V gene's germline CDR1 is SGHKS and CDR2 YYEKEE (reference sequence). For the CDR3, the DNA is TGTGCCAGCAGCTTTGGGGGCTCGGCCACTGAAGCTTTCTTT. It is translated as CASSFGGSATEAFF.

The rearrangement uses TRBV11-2 and TRBJ1-6; D possibly corresponds to TRBD1 (6 bases). The V and J ends lost 2 bases and 3 bases respectively, with 20 bases between them. This CDR3 has 19 amino acids. The germline gives CDR1 SGHAT, CDR2 FQNNGV. The CDR3 coding sequence is TGTGCCAGCAGCTTAATAGATAGAGGGGGAGGACTCTATAATTCACCCCTCCACTTT. Amino acids: CASSLIDRGGGLYNSPLHF.

The J gene is TRBJ2-7, the V gene TRBV29-1; either TRBD1 or TRBD2 may fit D (5 bases each). CDR1 and CDR2 from the germline V gene are SQVTM and ANQGSEA. The V and J ends lost 3 bases and 0 bases respectively, with 9 bases between them. This CDR3 contains 13 residues. The CDR3 coding sequence is TGCAGCGTTGACCGGGACGACTCCTACGAGCAGTACTTC. Its translation: CSVDRDDSYEQYF.

This clonotype was seen a few times. The chain has TRBV6-6 and TRBJ2-1; 8 positions match TRBD1. The CDR3 covers 16 residues. Losses at the gene ends were 0 bases for V and 8 bases for J; bases not matched to a gene: 9. CDR1 MNHNY and CDR2 SVGAGI come from the germline V gene (reference sequence). CDR3 coding DNA: TGTGCCAGCAGTTACTCGATGTCAGGGGGCTTTGATGAGCAGTTCTTC. Encoded protein: CASSYSMSGGFDEQFF.

In this sample, this clonotype turned up many times. The chain employs TRBV6-6 and TRBJ2-5; 10 positions match TRBD1. The trim removed 5 bases at V and 5 bases at J, leaving 2 bases unmatched. Germline CDR1 and CDR2: MNHNY and SVGAGI (reference sequence). The CDR3 length is 13 residues. The CDR3 coding sequence is TGTGCCAGCAGTGGGACAGGGGAGGAGACCCAGTACTTC. It translates to CASSGTGEETQYF.